This T cell receptor (beta chain) was sequenced in a study of blood T cell repertoires in COVID-19. Participants were placed into cohorts based on the clinical history they reported. The study counted Cohort 3 donors as recovered given two negative PCRs, clearance, or symptom resolution. CDR1 SGDLS and CDR2 YYNGEE come from the germline V gene. The CDR3 spans 16 residues. The V gene end was trimmed by 0 bases and the J gene end by 2 bases; junction bases not matched to a gene: 2. TCRdb's copy holds only in-frame clones and misses some; the assay was immunoSEQ multiplex PCR. The sample records about 240,000 clones, 75% to 90% being singletons.

The chain combines TRBV9 with TRBJ2-5; 12 nucleotides match TRBD2. The sample was PBMCs or T cells enriched from blood (not recorded which). The receptor was derived from a man aged 35 to 55 who had recovered from COVID-19. The CDR3 region is CASSVGLAGGQETQYF. The DNA of the CDR3 is TGTGCCAGCAGCGTAGGCCTAGCGGGAGGGCAAGAGACCCAGTACTTC.